This TCR beta chain was identified during a study of Graves' ophthalmopathy and Graves' hyperthyroidism. Whole-study context: Sampling took place at initial diagnosis, with peripheral blood obtained before any treatment. The study's findings and limits: From stable hyperthyroidism, ophthalmopathy was separated by a 13-signature model with approximately 90% sensitivity and roughly 81% specificity.

Disease in donors with ophthalmopathy had moderate-to-severe activity, CAS ≥3, NOSPECS ≥4 and under 3 months' duration. Remarks on this clonotype: The antigen remains unidentified.

RNA transcripts served as template for amplifying TCR beta CDR3 sequences. An initial RT-PCR round employing HTBI primers preceded a second-round multiplex PCR. Each CDR3 protein gets one entry after TCRdb re-called the multiplex PCR reads with MiXCR. The table records 300,000 or so distinct CDR3 sequences, roughly 16% of them present only once. Sequenced input: peripheral blood. The sequence was obtained from an adult man with Graves' ophthalmopathy.

CDR3 amino acids: CSVEVGGRYEQYF. The CDR3 DNA reads as TGCAGCGTTGAAGTGGGCGGCCGCTACGAGCAGTACTTC. The chain couples TRBV29-1 to TRBJ2-7; no clear D. The CDR3 is made up of 13 amino acids. Germline CDR1 reads SQVTM; CDR2 reads ANQGSEA. Trimming removed 1 base from V and 3 bases from J, with 10 bases in between.